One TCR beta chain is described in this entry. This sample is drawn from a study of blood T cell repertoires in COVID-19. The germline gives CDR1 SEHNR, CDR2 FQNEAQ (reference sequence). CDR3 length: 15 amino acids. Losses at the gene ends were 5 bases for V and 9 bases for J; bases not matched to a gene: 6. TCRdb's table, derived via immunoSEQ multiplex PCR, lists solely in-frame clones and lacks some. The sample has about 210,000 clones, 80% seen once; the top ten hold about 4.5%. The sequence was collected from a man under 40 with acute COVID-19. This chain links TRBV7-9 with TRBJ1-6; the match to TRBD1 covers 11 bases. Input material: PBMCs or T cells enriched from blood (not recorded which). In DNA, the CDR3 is TGTGCCAGCAGCGCCGGACAGGGGGCCGGTTCACCCCTCCACTTT. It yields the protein CASSAGQGAGSPLHF.